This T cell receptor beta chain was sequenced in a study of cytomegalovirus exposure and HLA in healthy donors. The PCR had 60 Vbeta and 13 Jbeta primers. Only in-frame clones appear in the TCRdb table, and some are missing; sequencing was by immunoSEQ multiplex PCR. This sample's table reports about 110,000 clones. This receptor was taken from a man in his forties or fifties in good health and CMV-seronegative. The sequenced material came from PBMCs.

In DNA, the CDR3 is TGTGCCAGCAGCTTAGAAGGGACAGGGGTCTACGAGCAGTACTTC. Its translation is CASSLEGTGVYEQYF. The chain employs TRBV11-3 and TRBJ2-7; 10 bases line up with TRBD1. This CDR3 is built from 15 residues. Germline trimming cut 0 bases from V and 3 bases from J; bases unmatched to any gene: 2. The germline CDR1 and CDR2 sequences are SGHNT and YENEEA.